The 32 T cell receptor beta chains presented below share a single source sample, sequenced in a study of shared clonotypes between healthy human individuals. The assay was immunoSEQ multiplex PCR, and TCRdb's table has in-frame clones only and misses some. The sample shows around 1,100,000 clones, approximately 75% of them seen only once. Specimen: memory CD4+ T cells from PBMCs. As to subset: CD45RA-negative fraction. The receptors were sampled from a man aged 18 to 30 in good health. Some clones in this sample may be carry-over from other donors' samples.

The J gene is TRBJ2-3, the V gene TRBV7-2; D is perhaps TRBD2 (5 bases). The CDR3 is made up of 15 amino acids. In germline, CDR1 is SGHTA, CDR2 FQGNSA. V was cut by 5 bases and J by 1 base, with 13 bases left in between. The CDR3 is CASSPAWGGTDTQYF. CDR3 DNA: TGTGCCAGCAGCCCCGCCTGGGGAGGCACAGATACGCAGTATTTT.

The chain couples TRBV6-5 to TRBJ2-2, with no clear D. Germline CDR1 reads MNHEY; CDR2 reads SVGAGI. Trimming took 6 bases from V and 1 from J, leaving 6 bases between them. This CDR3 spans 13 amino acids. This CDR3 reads CASRTGNTGELFF. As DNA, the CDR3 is TGTGCCAGCAGGACCGGGAACACCGGGGAGCTGTTTTTT.

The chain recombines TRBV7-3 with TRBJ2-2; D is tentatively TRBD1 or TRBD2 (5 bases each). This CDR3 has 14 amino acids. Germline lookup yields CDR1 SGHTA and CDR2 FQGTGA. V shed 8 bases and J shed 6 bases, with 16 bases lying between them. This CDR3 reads CASGPGTVSGELFF. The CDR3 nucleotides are TGTGCCAGCGGGCCGGGGACGGTCTCCGGGGAGCTGTTTTTT.

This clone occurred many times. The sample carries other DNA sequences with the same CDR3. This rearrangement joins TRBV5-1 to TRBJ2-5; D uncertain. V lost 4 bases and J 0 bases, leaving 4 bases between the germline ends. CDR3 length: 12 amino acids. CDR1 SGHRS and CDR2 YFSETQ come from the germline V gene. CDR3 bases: TGCGCCAGCAGCCGAAACCAAGAGACCCAGTACTTC. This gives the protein CASSRNQETQYF.

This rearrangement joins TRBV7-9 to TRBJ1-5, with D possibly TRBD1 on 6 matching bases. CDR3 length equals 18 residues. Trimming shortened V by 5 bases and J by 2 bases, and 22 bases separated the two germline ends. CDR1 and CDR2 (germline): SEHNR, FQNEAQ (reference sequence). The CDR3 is CASSKSSDRWKGNQPQHF. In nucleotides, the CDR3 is TGTGCCAGCAGCAAGAGCAGCGACAGGTGGAAGGGCAATCAGCCCCAGCATTTT.

CDR3 sequence (DNA): TGTGCCAGCAGCTTAATTGCGGGGTCCTACAATGAGCAGTTCTTC. Translation: CASSLIAGSYNEQFF. J is TRBJ2-1 and V is TRBV7-3; weak D call: TRBD2 (6 bases). This CDR3 region has 15 residues. V lost 1 base to trimming and J lost 1 base, with 8 bases between them. Per germline, CDR1 SGHTA and CDR2 FQGTGA.

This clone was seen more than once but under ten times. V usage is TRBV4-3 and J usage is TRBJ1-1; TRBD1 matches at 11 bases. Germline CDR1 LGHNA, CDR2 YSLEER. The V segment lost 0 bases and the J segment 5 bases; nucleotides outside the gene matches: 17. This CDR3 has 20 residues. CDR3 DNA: TGCGCCAGCAGCCAAGATCCTTGGACAGGGGGCTTTGGTGGAAAGACTGAAGCTTTCTTT. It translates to CASSQDPWTGGFGGKTEAFF.

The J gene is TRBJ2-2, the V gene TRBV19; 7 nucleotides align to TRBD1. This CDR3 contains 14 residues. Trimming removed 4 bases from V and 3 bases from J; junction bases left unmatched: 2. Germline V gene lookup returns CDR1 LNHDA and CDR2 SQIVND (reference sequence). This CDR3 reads CASSSGQDTGELFF. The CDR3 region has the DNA TGTGCCAGTAGTAGCGGACAGGACACCGGGGAGCTGTTTTTT.

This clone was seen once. For the CDR3, the DNA is TGCGCCAGCAGCCTGGGACTACAAAACACCGGGGAGCTGTTTTTT. This codes for CASSLGLQNTGELFF. The rearrangement uses TRBV4-1 and TRBJ2-2; 7 positions agree with TRBD2. V lost 4 bases to trimming and J lost 2 bases; unmatched junction nucleotides: 4. Germline V gene sequence: CDR1 MGHRA, CDR2 YSYEKL. The CDR3 length is 15 residues.

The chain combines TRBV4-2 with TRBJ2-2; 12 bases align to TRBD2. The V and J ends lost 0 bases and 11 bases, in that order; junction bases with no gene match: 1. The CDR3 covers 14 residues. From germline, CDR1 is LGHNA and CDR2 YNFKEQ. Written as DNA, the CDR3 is TGTGCCAGCAGCCAAGATGGACTAGCGGGAGAGCTGTTTTTT. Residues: CASSQDGLAGELFF.

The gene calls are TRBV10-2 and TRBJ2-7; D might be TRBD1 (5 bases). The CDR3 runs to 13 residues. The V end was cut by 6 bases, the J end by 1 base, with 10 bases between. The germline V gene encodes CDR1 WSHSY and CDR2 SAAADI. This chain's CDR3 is CASRLQASYEQYF. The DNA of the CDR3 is TGCGCCAGCAGGTTACAGGCTTCCTACGAGCAGTACTTC.

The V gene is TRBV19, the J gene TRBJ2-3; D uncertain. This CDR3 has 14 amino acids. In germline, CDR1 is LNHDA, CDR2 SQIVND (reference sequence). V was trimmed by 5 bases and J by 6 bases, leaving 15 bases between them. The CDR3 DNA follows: TGTGCCAGTAGTGTAGGAACTCCTAAGGATACGCAGTATTTT. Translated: CASSVGTPKDTQYF.

The CDR3 loop reads CASSSGLAEKTQYF. DNA for the CDR3: TGCGCCAGCAGCTCCGGACTAGCGGAGAAGACCCAGTACTTC. The chain uses TRBV5-1 and TRBJ2-5; TRBD2 matches 10 bases. This CDR3 has 14 residues. With V trimmed by 3 bases and J by 6 bases, 5 bases remained unmatched. Germline CDR1 and CDR2: SGHRS and YFSETQ.

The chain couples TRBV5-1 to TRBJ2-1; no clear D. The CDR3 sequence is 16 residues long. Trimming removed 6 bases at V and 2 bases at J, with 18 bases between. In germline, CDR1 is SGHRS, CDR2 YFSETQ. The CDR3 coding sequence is TGCGCCAGCACCCTGGGTAGGTTGAGGACCTACAATGAGCAGTTCTTC. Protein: CASTLGRLRTYNEQFF.

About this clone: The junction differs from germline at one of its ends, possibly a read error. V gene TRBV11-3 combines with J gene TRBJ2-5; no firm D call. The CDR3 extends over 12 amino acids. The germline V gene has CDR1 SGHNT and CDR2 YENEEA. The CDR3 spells CASSLDQETQYF. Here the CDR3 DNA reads TGTGCCAGCAGCCTAGATCAAGAGACCCAGTACTTC.

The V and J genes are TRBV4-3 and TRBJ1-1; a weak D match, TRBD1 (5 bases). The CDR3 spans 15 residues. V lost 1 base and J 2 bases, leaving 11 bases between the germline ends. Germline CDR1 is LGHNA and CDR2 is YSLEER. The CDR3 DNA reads TGCGCCAGCAGCCAAGGAAAGGGGCGAAACACTGAAGCTTTCTTT. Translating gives CASSQGKGRNTEAFF.

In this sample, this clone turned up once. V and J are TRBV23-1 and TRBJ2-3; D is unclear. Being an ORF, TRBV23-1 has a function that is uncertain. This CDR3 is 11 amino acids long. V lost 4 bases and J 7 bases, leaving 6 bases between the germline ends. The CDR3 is CASSPRYTQYF. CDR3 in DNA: TGCGCCAGCAGTCCCAGGTATACGCAGTATTTT.

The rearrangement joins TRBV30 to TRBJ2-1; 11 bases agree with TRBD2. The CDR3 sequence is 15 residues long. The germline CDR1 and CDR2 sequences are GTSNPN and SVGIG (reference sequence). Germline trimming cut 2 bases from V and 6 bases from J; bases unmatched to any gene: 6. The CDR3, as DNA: TGTGCCTGGAGTCTCGGACTAGCGGGCCTCAATGAGCAGTTCTTC. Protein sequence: CAWSLGLAGLNEQFF.

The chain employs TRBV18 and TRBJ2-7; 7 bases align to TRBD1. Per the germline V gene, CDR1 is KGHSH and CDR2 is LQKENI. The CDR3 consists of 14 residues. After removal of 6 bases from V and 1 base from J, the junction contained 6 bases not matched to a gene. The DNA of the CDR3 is TGTGCCAGCTCCGCCGGGACAGAGTCCTACGAGCAGTACTTC. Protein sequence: CASSAGTESYEQYF.

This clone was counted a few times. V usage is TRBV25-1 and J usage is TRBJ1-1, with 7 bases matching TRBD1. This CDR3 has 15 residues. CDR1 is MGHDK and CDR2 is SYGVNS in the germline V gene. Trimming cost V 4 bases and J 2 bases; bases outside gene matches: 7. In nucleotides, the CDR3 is TGTGCCAGCAGTGGCTCAAGACAGGGAAACACTGAAGCTTTCTTT. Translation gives CASSGSRQGNTEAFF.

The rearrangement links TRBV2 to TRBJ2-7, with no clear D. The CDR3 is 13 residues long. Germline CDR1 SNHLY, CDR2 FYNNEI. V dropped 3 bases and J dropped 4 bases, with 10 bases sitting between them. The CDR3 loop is CASSEARAYEQYF. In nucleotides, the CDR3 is TGTGCCAGCAGTGAGGCCAGAGCTTACGAGCAGTACTTC.

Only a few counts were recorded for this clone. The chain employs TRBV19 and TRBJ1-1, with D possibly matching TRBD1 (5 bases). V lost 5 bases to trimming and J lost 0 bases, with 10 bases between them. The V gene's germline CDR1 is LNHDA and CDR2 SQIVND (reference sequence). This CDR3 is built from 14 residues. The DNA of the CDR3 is TGTGCCAGTAGTGCCAGGGTATTGAACACTGAAGCTTTCTTT. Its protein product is CASSARVLNTEAFF.

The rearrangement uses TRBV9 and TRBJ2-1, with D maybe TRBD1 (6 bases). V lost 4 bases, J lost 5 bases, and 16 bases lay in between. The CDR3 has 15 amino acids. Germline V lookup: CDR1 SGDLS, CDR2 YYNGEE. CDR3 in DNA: TGTGCCAGCAGCCCCCCGAACAGGGTTAACAATGAGCAGTTCTTC. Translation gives CASSPPNRVNNEQFF.

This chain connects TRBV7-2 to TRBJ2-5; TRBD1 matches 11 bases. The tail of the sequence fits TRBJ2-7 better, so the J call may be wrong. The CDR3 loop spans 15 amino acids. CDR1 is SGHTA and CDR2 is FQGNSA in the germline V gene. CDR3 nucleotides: TGTGCCAGCAGCTTAGATAGGACAGGGGGCCACGAGCAGTACTTC. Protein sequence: CASSLDRTGGHEQYF.

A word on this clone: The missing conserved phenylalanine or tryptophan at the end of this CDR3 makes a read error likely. CDR3 sequence reads: CSVEWRGYGYTL. The CDR3 nucleotides are TGCAGCGTTGAATGGAGGGGTTATGGCTACACCCTC. This sequence joins TRBV29-1 and TRBJ1-2; D may be TRBD1 (5 bases). In germline, CDR1 is SQVTM, CDR2 ANQGSEA. The CDR3 contains 12 residues. The V end lost 2 bases, the J end lost 5 bases, and 9 bases lay between the germline ends.

The CDR3 reads CASSLARDSEAFF. For the CDR3, the DNA is TGTGCCAGCAGCCTAGCCCGGGACAGCGAAGCTTTCTTT. V and J are TRBV7-3 and TRBJ1-1; 7 nucleotides align to TRBD1. Germline trimming cut 5 bases from V and 8 bases from J; bases unmatched to any gene: 8. The V gene's germline CDR1 is SGHTA and CDR2 FQGTGA. The CDR3 has 13 residues. Based on the CDR3 plus reference TRBV7-3 and TRBJ1-1, the full variable domain is GAGVSQTPSNKVTEKGKYVELRCDPISGHTALYWYRQSLGQGPEFLIYFQGTGAADDSGLPNDRFFAVRPEGSVSTLKIQRTERGDSAVYLCASSLARDSEAFFGQGTRLTVV.

The CDR3 DNA follows: TGTGCCAGCTGGTCGGCTAGCGGGAAAAAAGACGAGCAGTACTTC. It translates to CASWSASGKKDEQYF. The chain uses TRBV2 and TRBJ2-7; 9 nucleotides line up with TRBD2. Germline CDR1 reads SNHLY; CDR2 reads FYNNEI. The V gene end was trimmed by 8 bases and the J gene end by 5 bases; junction bases not matched to a gene: 13. The CDR3 contains 15 residues.

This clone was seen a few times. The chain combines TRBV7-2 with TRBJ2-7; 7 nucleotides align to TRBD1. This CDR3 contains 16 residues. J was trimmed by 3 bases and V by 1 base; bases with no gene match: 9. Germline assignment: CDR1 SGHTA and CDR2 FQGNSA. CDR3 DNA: TGTGCCAGCAGCTTAGTTAGGGCAGGGGGAAACTACGAGCAGTACTTC. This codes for CASSLVRAGGNYEQYF.

CDR3 DNA sequence: TGTGCCAGCAGATACCAAACTAACTATGGCTACACCTTC. Amino acids: CASRYQTNYGYTF. The chain employs TRBV28 and TRBJ1-2; D gene ambiguous. The CDR3 length is 13 residues. Trimming shortened V by 6 bases and J by 0 bases, and 8 bases separated the two germline ends. Germline CDR1 MDHEN, CDR2 SYDVKM.

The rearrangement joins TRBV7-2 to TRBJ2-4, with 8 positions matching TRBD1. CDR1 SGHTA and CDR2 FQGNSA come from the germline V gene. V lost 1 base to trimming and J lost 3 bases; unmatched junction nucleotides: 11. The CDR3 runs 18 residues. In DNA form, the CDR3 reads TGTGCCAGCAGCTTAGAAGCCTGGCAGGGGGCGGGCAAAAACATTCAGTACTTC. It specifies CASSLEAWQGAGKNIQYF.

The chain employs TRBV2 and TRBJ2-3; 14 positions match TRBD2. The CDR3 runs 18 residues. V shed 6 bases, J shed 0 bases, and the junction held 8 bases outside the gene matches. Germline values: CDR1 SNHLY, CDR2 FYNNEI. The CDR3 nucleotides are TGTGCCAGCAGGGGGGGACTAGCGGGAGTGGGGAGCACAGATACGCAGTATTTT. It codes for CASRGGLAGVGSTDTQYF.

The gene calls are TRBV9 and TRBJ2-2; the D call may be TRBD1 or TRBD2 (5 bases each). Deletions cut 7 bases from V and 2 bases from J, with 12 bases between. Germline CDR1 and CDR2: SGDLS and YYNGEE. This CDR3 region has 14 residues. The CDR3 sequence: CASLRDVNTGELFF. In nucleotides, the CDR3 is TGTGCCAGCCTCCGGGACGTCAACACCGGGGAGCTGTTTTTT.